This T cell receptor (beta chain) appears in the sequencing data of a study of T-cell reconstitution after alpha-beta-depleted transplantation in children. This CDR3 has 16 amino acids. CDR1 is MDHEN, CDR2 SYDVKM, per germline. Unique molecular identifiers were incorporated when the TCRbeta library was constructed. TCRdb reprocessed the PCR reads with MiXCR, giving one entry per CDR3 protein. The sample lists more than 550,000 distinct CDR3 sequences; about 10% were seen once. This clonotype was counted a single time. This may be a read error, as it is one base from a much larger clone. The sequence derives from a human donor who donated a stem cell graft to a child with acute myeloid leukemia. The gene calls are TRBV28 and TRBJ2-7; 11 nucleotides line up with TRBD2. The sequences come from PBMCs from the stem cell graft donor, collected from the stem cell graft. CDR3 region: CASGFLTSGVTYEQYF. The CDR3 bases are TGTGCCAGCGGTTTCCTGACTAGCGGGGTTACCTACGAGCAGTACTTC.